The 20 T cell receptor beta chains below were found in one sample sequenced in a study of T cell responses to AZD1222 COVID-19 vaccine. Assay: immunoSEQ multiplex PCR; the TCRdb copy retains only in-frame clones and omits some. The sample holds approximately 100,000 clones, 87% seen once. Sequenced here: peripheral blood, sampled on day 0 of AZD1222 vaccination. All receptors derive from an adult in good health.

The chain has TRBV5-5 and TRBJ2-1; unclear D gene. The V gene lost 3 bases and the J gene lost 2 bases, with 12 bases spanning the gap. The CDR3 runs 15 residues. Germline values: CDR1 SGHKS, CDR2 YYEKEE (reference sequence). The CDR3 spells CASSYQVPPYNEQFF. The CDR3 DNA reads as TGTGCCAGCAGCTATCAAGTGCCCCCCTACAATGAGCAGTTCTTC.

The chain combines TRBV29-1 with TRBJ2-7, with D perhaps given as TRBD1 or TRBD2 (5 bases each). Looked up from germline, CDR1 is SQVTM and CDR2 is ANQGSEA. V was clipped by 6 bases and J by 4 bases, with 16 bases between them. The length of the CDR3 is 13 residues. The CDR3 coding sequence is TGCAGCGTCTCCCGGGACCCCGCGTACGAGCAGTACTTC. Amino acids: CSVSRDPAYEQYF.

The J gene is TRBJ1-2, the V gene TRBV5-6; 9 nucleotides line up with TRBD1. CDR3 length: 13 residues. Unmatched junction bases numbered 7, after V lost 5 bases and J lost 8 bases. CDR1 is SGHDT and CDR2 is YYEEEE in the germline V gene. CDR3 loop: CASSPGQGRGYTF. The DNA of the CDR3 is TGTGCCAGCAGTCCGGGACAGGGAAGGGGCTACACCTTC.

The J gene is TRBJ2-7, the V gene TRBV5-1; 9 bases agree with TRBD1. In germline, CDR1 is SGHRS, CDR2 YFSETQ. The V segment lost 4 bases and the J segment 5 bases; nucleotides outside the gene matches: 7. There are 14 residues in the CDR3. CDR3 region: CASSLGQGKNEQYF. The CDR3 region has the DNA TGCGCCAGCAGCCTGGGACAGGGAAAGAACGAGCAGTACTTC.

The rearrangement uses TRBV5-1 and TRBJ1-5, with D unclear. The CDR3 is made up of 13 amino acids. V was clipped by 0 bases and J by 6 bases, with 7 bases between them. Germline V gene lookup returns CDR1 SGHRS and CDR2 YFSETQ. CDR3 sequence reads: CASSLGVGQPQHF. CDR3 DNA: TGCGCCAGCAGCTTGGGTGTGGGTCAGCCCCAGCATTTT.

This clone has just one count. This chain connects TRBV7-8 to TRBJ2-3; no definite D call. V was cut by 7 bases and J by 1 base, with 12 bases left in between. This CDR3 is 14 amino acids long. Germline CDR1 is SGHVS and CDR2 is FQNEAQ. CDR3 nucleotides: TGTGCCAGCAAAGAACAGAAGGGCACAGATACGCAGTATTTT. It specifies CASKEQKGTDTQYF.

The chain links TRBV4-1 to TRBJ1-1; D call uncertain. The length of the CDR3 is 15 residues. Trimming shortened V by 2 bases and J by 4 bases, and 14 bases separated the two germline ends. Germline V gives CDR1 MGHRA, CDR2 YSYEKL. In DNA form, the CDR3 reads TGCGCCAGCAGCCAAAACGAAATGGTGGTCACTGAAGCTTTCTTT. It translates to CASSQNEMVVTEAFF.

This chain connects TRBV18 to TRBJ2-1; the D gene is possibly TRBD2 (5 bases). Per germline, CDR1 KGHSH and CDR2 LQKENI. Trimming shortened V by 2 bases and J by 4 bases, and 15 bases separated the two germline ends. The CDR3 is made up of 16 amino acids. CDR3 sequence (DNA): TGTGCCAGCTCACCAATCTTAGCGCGAGCATACAATGAGCAGTTCTTC. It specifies CASSPILARAYNEQFF.

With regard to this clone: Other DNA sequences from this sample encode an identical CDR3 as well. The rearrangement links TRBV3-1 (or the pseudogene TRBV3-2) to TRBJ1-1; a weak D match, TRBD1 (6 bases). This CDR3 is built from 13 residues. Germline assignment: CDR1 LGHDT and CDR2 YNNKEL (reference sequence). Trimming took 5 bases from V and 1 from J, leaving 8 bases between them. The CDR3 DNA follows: TGTGCCAGCAGCAGGGGGGAGAACACTGAAGCTTTCTTT. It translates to CASSRGENTEAFF.

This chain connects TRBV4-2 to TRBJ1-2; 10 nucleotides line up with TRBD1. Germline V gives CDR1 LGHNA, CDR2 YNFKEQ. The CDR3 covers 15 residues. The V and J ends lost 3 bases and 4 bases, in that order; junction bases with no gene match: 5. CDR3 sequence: CASSHRQGASYGYTF. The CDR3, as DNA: TGTGCCAGCAGCCACCGACAGGGGGCTAGCTATGGCTACACCTTC.

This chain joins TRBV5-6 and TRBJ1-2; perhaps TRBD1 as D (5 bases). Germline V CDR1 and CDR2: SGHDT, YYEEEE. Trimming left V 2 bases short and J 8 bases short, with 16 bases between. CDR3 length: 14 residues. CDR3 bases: TGTGCCAGCAGCTTTGATCAGGGCTCAGGCGGCTACACCTTC. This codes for CASSFDQGSGGYTF.

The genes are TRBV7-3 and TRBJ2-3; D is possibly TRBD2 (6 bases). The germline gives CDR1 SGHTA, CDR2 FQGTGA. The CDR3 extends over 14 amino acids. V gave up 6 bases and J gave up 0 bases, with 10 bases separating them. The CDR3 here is CASSAGLSTDTQYF. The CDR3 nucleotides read TGTGCCAGCAGTGCGGGGCTTAGCACAGATACGCAGTATTTT.

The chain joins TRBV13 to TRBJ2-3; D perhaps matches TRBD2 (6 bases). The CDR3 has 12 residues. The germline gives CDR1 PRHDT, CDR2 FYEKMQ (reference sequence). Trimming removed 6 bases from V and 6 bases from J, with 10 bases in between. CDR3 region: CASRTGRDTQYF. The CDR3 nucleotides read TGTGCCAGCAGGACGGGGAGGGATACGCAGTATTTT.

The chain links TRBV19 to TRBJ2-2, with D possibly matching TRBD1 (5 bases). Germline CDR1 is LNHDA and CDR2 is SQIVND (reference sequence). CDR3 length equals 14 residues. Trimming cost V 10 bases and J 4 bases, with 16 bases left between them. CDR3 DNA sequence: TGTGCCACAGGTCGGCAGGGTACCACCGGGGAGCTGTTTTTT. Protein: CATGRQGTTGELFF. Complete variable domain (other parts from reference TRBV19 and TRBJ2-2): DGGITQSPKYLFRKEGQNVTLSCEQNLNHDAMYWYRQDPGQGLRLIYYSQIVNDFQKGDIAEGYSVSREKKESFPLTVTSAQKNPTAFYLCATGRQGTTGELFFGEGSRLTVL.

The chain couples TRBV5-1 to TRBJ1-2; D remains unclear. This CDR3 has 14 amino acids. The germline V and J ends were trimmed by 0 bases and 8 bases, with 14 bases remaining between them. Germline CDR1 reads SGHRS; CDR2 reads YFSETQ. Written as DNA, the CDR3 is TGCGCCAGCAGCTTGGCCCCGGCGGATATGGGCTACACCTTC. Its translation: CASSLAPADMGYTF.

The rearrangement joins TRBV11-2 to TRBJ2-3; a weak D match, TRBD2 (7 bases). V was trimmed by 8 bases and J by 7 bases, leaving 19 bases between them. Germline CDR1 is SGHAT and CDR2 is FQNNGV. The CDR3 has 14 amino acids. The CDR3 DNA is TGTGCCAGCGGCCCGACGGGGGGCAGGAATACGCAGTATTTT. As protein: CASGPTGGRNTQYF.

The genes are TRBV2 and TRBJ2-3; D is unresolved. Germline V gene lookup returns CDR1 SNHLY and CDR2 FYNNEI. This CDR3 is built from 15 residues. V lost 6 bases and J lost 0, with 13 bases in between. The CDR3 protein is CASRPLAISTDTQYF. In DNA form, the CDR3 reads TGTGCCAGCAGACCTTTGGCCATTAGCACAGATACGCAGTATTTT.

The CDR3 DNA reads as TGTGCCAGCAGGGGGGACGGCACTGAAGCTTTCTTT. It yields the protein CASRGDGTEAFF. The V call is TRBV6-5, the J call TRBJ1-1; tentatively, D is TRBD1 (5 bases). The germline CDR1 and CDR2 sequences are MNHEY and SVGAGI. The CDR3 has 12 amino acids. Trimming removed 6 bases at V and 4 bases at J, with 9 bases between.

CDR3 amino acids: CASRLAGTGDDGYTF. The DNA of the CDR3 is TGTGCCAGTAGACTCGCCGGGACGGGCGATGATGGCTACACCTTC. V usage is TRBV19 and J usage is TRBJ1-2, with D possibly matching TRBD1 (5 bases). Germline-derived CDR1 and CDR2 are LNHDA and SQIVND (reference sequence). This CDR3 has 15 amino acids. The ends were cut back, 6 bases at V and 6 bases at J, with 20 bases in the middle.

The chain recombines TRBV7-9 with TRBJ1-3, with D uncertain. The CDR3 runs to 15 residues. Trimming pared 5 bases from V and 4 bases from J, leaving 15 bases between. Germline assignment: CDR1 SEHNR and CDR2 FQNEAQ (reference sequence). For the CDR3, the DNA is TGTGCCAGCAGCCCTGAGGCGGGGAAAGGAAACACCATATATTTT. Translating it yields CASSPEAGKGNTIYF.